This T cell receptor beta chain originates from a study of T cells in Graves' hyperthyroidism and ophthalmopathy. Findings and limits, study-wide: Separating ophthalmopathy from stable hyperthyroidism was achieved by a 13 V-J model.

This clonotype came up many times. Its antigen is still unknown. Amplification yielded TCR beta CDR3 regions, with RNA transcripts as the source. When the TCR CDR3 underwent first-round RT-PCR, the HTBI primer set was used. TCRdb re-derived calls from the multiplex PCR reads in MiXCR, one entry per CDR3 protein. Seen here are about 360,000 distinct CDR3 sequences, roughly 13% observed once, and the top ten hold over 8.5%. V gave up 0 bases and J gave up 8 bases, with 6 bases separating them. This CDR3 is 12 amino acids long. Per the germline V gene, CDR1 is SGHRS and CDR2 is YFSETQ. Sequencing input: blood. This TCR came from a woman younger than 30 with Graves' hyperthyroidism. This chain links TRBV5-1 with TRBJ2-1; a possible D gene is TRBD2 (5 bases). CDR3 residues: CASSLEGDEQFF. The DNA of the CDR3 is TGCGCCAGCAGCTTGGAGGGAGATGAGCAGTTCTTC.